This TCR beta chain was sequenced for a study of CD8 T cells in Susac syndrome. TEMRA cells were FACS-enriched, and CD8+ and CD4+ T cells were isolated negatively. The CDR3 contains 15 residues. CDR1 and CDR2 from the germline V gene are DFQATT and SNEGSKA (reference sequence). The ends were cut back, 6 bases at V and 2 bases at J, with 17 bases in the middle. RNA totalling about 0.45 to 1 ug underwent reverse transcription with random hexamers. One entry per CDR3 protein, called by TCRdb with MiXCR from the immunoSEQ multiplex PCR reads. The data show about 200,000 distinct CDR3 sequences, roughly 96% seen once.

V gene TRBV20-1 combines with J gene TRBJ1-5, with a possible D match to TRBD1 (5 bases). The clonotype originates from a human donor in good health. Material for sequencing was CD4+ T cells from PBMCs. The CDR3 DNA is TGCAGTGCCAAAGAGGGGTTAAGCGGCAATCAGCCCCAGCATTTT. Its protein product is CSAKEGLSGNQPQHF.